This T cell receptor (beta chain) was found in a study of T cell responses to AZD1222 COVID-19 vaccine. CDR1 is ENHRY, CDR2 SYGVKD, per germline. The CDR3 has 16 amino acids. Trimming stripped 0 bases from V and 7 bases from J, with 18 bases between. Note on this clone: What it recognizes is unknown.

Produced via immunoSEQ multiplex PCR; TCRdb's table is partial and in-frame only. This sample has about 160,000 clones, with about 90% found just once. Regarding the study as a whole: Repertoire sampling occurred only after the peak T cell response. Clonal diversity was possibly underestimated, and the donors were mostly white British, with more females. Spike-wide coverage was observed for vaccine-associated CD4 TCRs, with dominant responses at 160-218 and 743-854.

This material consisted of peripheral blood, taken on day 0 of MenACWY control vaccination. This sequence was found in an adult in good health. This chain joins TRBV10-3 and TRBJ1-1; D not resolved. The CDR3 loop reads CAISESVGLGVGEAFF. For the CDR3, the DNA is TGTGCCATCAGTGAGTCCGTGGGTCTCGGGGTGGGTGAAGCTTTCTTT.